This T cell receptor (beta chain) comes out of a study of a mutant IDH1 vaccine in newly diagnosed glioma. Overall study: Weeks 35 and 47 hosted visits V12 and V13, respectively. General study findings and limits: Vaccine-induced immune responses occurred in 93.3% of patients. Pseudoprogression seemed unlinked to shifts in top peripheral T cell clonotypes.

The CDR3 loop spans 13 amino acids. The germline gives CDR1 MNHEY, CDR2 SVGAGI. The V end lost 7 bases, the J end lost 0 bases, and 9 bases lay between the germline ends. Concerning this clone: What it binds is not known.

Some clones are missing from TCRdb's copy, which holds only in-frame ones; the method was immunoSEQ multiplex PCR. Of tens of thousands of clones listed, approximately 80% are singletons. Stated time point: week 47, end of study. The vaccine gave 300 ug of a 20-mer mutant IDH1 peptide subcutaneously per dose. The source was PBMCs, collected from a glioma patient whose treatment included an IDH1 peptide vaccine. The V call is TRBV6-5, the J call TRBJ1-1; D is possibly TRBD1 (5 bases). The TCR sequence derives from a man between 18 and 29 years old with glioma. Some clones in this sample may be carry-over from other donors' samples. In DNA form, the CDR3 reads TGTGCCAGCACCGTAGGGGTGAACACTGAAGCTTTCTTT. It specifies CASTVGVNTEAFF.